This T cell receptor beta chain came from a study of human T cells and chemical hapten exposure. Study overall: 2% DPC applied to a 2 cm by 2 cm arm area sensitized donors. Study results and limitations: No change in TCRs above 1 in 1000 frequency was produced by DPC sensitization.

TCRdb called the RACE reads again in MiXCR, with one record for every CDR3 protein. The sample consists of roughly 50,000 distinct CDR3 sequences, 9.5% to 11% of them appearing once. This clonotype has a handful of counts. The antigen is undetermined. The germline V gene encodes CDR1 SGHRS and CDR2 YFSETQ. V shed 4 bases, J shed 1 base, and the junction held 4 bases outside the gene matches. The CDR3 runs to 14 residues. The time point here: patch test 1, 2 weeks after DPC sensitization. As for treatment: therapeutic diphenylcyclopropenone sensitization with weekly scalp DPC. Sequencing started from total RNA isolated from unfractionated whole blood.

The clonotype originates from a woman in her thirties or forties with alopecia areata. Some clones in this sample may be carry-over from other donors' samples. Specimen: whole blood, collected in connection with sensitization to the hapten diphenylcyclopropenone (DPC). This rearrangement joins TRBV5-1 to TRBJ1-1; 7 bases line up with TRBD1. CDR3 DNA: TGCGCCAGCAGCGCGACAGGGACGAACACTGAAGCTTTCTTT. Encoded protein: CASSATGTNTEAFF.